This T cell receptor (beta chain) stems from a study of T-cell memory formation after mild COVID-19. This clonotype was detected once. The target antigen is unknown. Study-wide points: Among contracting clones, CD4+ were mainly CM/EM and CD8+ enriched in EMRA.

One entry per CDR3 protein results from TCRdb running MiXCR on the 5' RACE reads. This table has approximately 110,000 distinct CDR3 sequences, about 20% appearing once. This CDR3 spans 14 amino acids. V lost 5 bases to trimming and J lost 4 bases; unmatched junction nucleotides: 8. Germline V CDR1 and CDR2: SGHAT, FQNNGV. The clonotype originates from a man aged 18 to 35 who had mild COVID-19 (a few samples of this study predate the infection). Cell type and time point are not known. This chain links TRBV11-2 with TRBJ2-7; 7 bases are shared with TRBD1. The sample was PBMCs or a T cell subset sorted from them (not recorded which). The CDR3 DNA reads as TGTGCCAGCAGCCCGGGACAGACACTATACGAGCAGTACTTC. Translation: CASSPGQTLYEQYF.